Reported below is one TCR beta chain. This clone appeared once. What antigen it recognizes has not been identified. No much larger clone is present one base from it, and per-base qualities are unavailable. After around ten days of culture, CD4+ T cells were isolated with the EasySep CD4+ T cell isolation kit. Each participant received two doses of an mRNA SARS-CoV-2 vaccine, either BNT162b2 or mRNA-1273. Healthy vaccine recipients had no prior SARS-CoV-2 infection, confirmed by negative nucleocapsid antibodies before and after vaccination. On days 3 and 7, half of the culture medium was replaced with fresh IL-2-containing medium. Each peptide stimulation condition was cultured in triplicate wells unless otherwise noted. Using Ficoll-Paque Plus gradient centrifugation, PBMC were separated from whole blood and then either used fresh or cryopreserved at -140C. The QIAamp micro DNA kit was used to extract genomic DNA from the cultured CD4+ T cells.

The entry originates in a study of vaccination effects on CD4 cells after COVID-19 (dated by TCRdb to 2022 to 2024). Concerning the study at large: In the ViraFEST assay, PBMC were stimulated with viral peptide pools, and TCR sequencing was then used to find antigen-specific CD4+ T cell clonotypes based on their expansion. The Oncomine TCR Beta short-read assay on an Illumina iSeq 100 was used to sequence cultures from other donors in the study. Around 2 million PBMC per well were cultured in IMDM with approximately 5% human AB serum, 7.5 to 10 IU/ml IL-2 and gentamicin, plus 10 ug/ml peptides. A total of 10 COVID-19 convalescent patients and several SARS-CoV-2-naive healthy vaccine recipients were included in the full study. The study compared SARS-CoV-2 spike-specific CD4+ TCR repertoires before and after mRNA vaccination in COVID-19 convalescent patients and infection-naive vaccine recipients. Post-vaccine samples across the study were collected a median of 72 days after the second dose, with a range of 14 to 241.

Including cysteine and phenylalanine, the CDR3 has 13 amino acids. Only CDR3 DNA remains: 39 bases, in frame from the first base. Trimming costs V 0 bases and J 10 bases, and their ends lie 13 bases apart. CDR1 SGHRS and CDR2 YFSETQ were looked up in the germline V gene. Results and caveats for the whole study, not just this receptor: Among healthy vaccine recipients, nearly all vaccine-induced clones were SARS-CoV-2 mono-reactive, and just 1 of 255 was cross-reactive with common cold coronaviruses. The study was limited by a small number of convalescent patients, and early post-infection timepoints were lacking. Marked clonal contraction was observed in both infection-induced and vaccine-induced clones at late post-vaccination timepoints, consistent with waning T cell responses.

The method behind the library was the immunoSEQ multiplex PCR assay. DNA from the cultured, isolated CD4+ T cells was subjected to TCR beta CDR3 sequencing. On the authors' methods: Non-productive TCR sequences were removed and reads were trimmed to the CDR3 region, keeping CDR3s of at least 7 amino acids. Antigen-specific clonotypes were identified with the MANAFEST web app by comparing expansion in peptide wells against reference cultures. To count as positive, a clone had to show expansion at FDR<0.05 compared with the reference and with all other wells, an odds ratio above 5, and a frequency above 0.1% in two replicate wells. A clonotype was called cross-reactive if it was significantly expanded both in SARS-CoV-2 spike wells and in at least one common cold coronavirus spike condition. CDR3 similarity was assessed by Levenshtein distance using the stringdist R package, and unrooted trees were constructed with ape in R 3.6.1. TCRdb limited this immuneACCESS table to in-frame rearrangements with V and J called. A share of clones is missing; checked studies link under half to unresolved V genes, and the rest is unexplained. The D gene and trimming were derived from the DNA, and the V and J assignments and clone size from that table. A total of about 66,000 clones appear in this sample, 65% to 80% of them only once. The top ten hold 2% to 3% of the sample.

This material consisted of CD4+ T cells from PBMCs cultured without peptide, taken after COVID-19 vaccination. The TCR comes from a human donor who received a COVID-19 vaccine. The chain links TRBV5-1 with TRBJ1-1, with no confidently assigned D gene. The nucleotide sequence is given as TGCGCCAGCAGCTTGGAAGCCGGGCGGAGAGCTTTCTTT. Its translation reads: CASSLEAGRRAFF.